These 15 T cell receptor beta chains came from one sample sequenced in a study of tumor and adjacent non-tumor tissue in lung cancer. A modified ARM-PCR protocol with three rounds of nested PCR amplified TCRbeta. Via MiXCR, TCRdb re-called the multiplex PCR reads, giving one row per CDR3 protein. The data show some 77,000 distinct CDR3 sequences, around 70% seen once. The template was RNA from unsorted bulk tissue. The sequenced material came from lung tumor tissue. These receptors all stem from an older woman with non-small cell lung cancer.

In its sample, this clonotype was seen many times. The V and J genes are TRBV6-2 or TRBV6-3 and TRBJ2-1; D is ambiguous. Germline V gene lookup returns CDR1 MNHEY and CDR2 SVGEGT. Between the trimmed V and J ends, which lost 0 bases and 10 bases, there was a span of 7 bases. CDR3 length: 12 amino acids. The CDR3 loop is CASSYSIAEQFF. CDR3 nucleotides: TGTGCCAGCAGTTACTCGATCGCGGAGCAGTTCTTC.

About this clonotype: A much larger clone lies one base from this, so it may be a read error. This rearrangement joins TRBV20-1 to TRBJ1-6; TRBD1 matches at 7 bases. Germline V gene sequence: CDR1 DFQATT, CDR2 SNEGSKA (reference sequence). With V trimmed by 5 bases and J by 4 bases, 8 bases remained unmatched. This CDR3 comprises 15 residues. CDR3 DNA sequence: TGCAGTGCTCCCTGGGACAGTATTTATAATTCACCCCTCCACTTT. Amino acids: CSAPWDSIYNSPLHF.

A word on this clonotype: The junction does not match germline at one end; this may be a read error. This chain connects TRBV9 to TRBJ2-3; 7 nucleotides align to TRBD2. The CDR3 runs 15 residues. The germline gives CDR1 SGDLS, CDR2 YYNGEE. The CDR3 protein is CASSVGGLLPDTQFF. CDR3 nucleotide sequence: TGTGCCAGCAGCGTAGGGGGACTACTGCCAGATACGCAGTTTTTT.

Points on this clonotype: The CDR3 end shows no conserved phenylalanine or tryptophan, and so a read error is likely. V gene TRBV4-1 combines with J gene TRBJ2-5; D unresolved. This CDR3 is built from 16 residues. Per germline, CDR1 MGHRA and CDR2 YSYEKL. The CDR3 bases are TGCGCTAGCAGCCCTTATCGGGCCTTCATGGGGGAGACCCAGTACTAC. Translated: CASSPYRAFMGETQYY.

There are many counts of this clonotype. CDR3 sequence reads: CSERGGEAGNTIYF. The DNA of the CDR3 is TGCAGCGAGCGTGGCGGGGAAGCAGGAAACACCATATATTTT. The V gene is TRBV29-1, the J gene TRBJ1-3; D remains unclear. V lost 7 bases and J 4 bases, leaving 17 bases between the germline ends. Germline V gives CDR1 SQVTM, CDR2 ANQGSEA. This CDR3 is 14 amino acids long.

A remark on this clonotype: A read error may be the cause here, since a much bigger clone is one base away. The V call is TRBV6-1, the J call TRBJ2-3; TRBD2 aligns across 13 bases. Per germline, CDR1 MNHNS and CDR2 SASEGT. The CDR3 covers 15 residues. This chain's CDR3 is CASRGLAGLTDMQYF. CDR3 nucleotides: TGTGCCAGCAGGGGACTAGCGGGACTCACAGATATGCAGTATTTT.

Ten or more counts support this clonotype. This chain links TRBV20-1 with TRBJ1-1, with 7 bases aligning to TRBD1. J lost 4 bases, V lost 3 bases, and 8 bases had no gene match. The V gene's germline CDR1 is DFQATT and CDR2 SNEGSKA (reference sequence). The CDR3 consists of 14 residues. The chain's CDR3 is CSASRDSITTEAFF. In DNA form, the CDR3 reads TGCAGTGCTAGCCGGGACAGCATAACCACTGAAGCTTTCTTT.

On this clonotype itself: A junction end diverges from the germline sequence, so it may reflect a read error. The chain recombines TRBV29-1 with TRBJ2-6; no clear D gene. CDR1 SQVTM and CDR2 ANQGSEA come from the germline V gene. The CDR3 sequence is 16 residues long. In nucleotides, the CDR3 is TGCAGCATTGAACCGGTCCTCAGCTCTGGGGCCAACGTCCTGACTTTC. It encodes CSIEPVLSSGANVLTF.

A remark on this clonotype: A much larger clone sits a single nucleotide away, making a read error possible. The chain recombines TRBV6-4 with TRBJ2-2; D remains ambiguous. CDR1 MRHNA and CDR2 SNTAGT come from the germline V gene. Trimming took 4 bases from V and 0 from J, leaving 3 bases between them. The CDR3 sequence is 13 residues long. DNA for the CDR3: TGTGCCAGCAGTGCAGCGAACACCGGGGAGCTGTTTTTT. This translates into CASSAANTGELFF.

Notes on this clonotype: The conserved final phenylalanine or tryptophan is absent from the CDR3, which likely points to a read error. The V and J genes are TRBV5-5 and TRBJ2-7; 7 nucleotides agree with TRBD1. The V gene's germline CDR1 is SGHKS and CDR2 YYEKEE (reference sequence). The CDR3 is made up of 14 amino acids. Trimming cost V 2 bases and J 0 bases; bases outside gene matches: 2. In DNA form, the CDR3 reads TGTGCCAGCAGCTTATGGACAGGCTCCTACGAGCAGTACCTC. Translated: CASSLWTGSYEQYL.

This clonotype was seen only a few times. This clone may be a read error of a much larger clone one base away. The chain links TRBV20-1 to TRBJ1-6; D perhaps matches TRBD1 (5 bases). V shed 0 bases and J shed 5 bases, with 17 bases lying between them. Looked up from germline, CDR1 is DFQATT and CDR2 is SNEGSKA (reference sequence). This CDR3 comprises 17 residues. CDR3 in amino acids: CSARDGGGRSNNSPLHF. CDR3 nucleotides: TGCAGTGCTAGAGATGGGGGTGGTAGGTCCAATAATTCACCCCTCCACTTT.

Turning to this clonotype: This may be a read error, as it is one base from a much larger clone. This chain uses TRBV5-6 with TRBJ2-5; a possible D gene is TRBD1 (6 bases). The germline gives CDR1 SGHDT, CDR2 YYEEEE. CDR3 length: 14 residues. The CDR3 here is CAGSRWDIQETQYF. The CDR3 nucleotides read TGTGCCGGCAGCCGATGGGACATACAAGAGACCCAGTACTTC.

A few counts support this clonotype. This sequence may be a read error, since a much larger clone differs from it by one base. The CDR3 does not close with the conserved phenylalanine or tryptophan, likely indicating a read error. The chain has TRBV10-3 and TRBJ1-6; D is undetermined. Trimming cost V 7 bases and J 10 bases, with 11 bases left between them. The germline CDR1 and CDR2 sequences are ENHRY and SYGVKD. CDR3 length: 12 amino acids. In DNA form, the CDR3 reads TGTGCCATCAATGAAGGGTCGTCACCCCTCCACCTT. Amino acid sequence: CAINEGSSPLHL.

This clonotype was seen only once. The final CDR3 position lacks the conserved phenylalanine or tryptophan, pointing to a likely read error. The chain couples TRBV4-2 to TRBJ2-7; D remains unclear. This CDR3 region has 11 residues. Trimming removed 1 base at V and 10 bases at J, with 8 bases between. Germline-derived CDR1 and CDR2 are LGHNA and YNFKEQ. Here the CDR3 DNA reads TGTGCCAGCAGCCAAGGAGATGAACAGTACTAC. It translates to CASSQGDEQYY.

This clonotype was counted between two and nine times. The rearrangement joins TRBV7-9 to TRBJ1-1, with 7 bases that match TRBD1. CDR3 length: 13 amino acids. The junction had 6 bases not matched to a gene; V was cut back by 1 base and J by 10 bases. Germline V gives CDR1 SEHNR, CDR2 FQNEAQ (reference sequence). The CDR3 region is CASSLGQGRVAFF. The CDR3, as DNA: TGTGCCAGCAGCTTAGGACAGGGACGGGTAGCTTTCTTT.